Listed below are T cell receptor beta chains from one sample, sequenced in a study of cytomegalovirus exposure and HLA in healthy donors. Sequencing used immunoSEQ multiplex PCR; TCRdb keeps in-frame clones, though not all of them. The sample records under 300,000 clones, 86% being singletons. Sequenced input: PBMCs. Receptors were obtained from a man in his forties in good health and CMV-seropositive. Both conserved end residues are part of each CDR3. The order of the fields is clone size, J gene, D gene, CDR3 length, V gene, CDR3 protein, CDR3 DNA. D genes are given only for firm matches. The size field is filled for only some rows; it gives once, few, many or a size class.

NA,TRBJ1-5,TRBD1,12,TRBV2,CASSGTGQPQHF,TGTGCCAGCAGCGGGACAGGGCAGCCCCAGCATTTT
NA,TRBJ2-1,NA,17,TRBV5-1,CASSPLGSKGSYNEQFF,TGCGCCAGCAGCCCCCTTGGGAGCAAGGGATCCTACAATGAGCAGTTCTTC
NA,TRBJ2-3,NA,11,TRBV5-1,CASSSADTQYF,TGCGCCAGCAGCTCCGCAGATACGCAGTATTTT
NA,TRBJ2-7,NA,14,TRBV6-5,CASSYSAGSHEQYF,TGTGCCAGCAGTTACTCGGCGGGTTCCCACGAGCAGTACTTC
NA,TRBJ1-1,NA,14,TRBV9,CASSGGARGTEAFF,TGTGCCAGCAGCGGCGGGGCGCGGGGGACTGAAGCTTTCTTT
NA,TRBJ2-2,TRBD1,15,TRBV19,CASSTAGTGLGELFF,TGTGCCAGTAGTACAGCCGGGACAGGGTTGGGGGAGCTGTTTTTT
NA,TRBJ1-4,NA,12,TRBV28,CASSPFNEKLFF,TGTGCCAGCAGTCCATTCAATGAAAAACTGTTTTTT
NA,TRBJ2-3,NA,16,TRBV7-7,CASSLAGPGSTDTQYF,TGTGCTAGCAGCTTAGCCGGTCCAGGAAGCACAGATACGCAGTATTTT
few,TRBJ1-1,TRBD1,15,TRBV6-1,CASSQRRGRWTEAFF,TGTGCCAGCAGTCAACGCAGGGGGCGGTGGACTGAAGCTTTCTTT
NA,TRBJ2-2,NA,14,TRBV29-1,CSVEAAQHTGELFF,TGCAGCGTTGAAGCGGCACAGCATACCGGGGAGCTGTTTTTT
few,TRBJ1-4,NA,14,TRBV27,CASSFREGYEKLFF,TGTGCCAGCAGTTTTAGGGAGGGGTATGAAAAACTGTTTTTT
NA,TRBJ1-2,NA,15,TRBV5-6,CASSLEATGNYGYTF,TGTGCCAGCAGCTTGGAAGCGACAGGAAACTATGGCTACACCTTC
NA,TRBJ1-2,TRBD1,13,TRBV7-9,CASRETGAYGYTF,TGTGCCAGCAGGGAGACAGGGGCCTATGGCTACACCTTC
NA,TRBJ2-7,TRBD1,13,TRBV28,CASSTTGNYEQYF,TGTGCCAGCAGTACGACAGGGAACTACGAGCAGTACTTC
NA,TRBJ2-1,TRBD2,14,TRBV15,CATSPGGVNNEQFF,TGTGCCACCAGCCCTGGGGGGGTCAACAATGAGCAGTTCTTC
NA,TRBJ1-4,NA,15,TRBV28,CASSLRRSLREKLFF,TGTGCCAGCAGTTTACGCAGGTCCTTGCGTGAAAAACTGTTTTTT
NA,TRBJ2-2,TRBD1,16,TRBV19,CASSIGGQGAGGELFF,TGTGCCAGTAGTATTGGGGGACAGGGGGCTGGCGGGGAGCTGTTTTTT
NA,TRBJ2-1,NA,13,TRBV5-1,CASSLAGNNEQFF,TGCGCCAGCAGCTTGGCAGGGAACAATGAGCAGTTCTTC
NA,TRBJ2-7,TRBD1,15,TRBV19,CASTLTGTGGDEQYF,TGTGCCAGTACTCTTACCGGGACAGGGGGAGACGAGCAGTACTTC
NA,TRBJ2-3,NA,13,TRBV10-3,CAISPGLLDTQYF,TGTGCCATCAGTCCGGGACTTTTGGATACGCAGTATTTT
NA,TRBJ2-1,NA,11,TRBV29-1,CSVVTDNEQFF,TGCAGCGTTGTTACTGACAATGAGCAGTTCTTC
NA,TRBJ1-4,NA,12,TRBV19,CASSMGAEKLFF,TGTGCCAGTAGTATGGGGGCGGAAAAACTGTTTTTT
NA,TRBJ2-1,TRBD1,17,TRBV19,CASSIGQGVLAVGEQFF,TGTGCCAGTAGTATAGGACAGGGGGTACTAGCAGTGGGTGAGCAGTTCTTC
NA,TRBJ2-1,NA,16,TRBV5-1,CASSLATQGGWNEQFF,TGCGCCAGCAGCTTGGCGACGCAGGGAGGTTGGAATGAGCAGTTCTTC
NA,TRBJ1-4,NA,15,TRBV28,CAIRTNREGNEKLFF,TGTGCCATCAGAACAAACAGGGAGGGAAATGAAAAACTGTTTTTT
NA,TRBJ2-7,NA,13,TRBV4-1,CASSPPSAEGQYF,TGCGCCAGCAGCCCTCCTTCGGCGGAGGGGCAGTACTTC
NA,TRBJ2-2,NA,13,TRBV27,CASSLLNTGELFF,TGTGCCAGCAGTTTACTGAACACCGGGGAGCTGTTTTTT
NA,TRBJ2-7,TRBD2,15,TRBV7-2,CASSFALAGAYEQYF,TGTGCCAGCAGCTTTGCGCTAGCGGGAGCCTACGAGCAGTACTTC
few,TRBJ1-1,NA,11,TRBV10-3,CAPSPGPEAFF,TGTGCCCCATCACCGGGTCCTGAAGCTTTCTTT
NA,TRBJ2-3,NA,13,TRBV29-1,CSAKGERTDTQYF,TGCAGCGCTAAAGGGGAAAGAACAGATACGCAGTATTTT
few,TRBJ2-7,NA,15,TRBV4-1,CASSQLYSTGSEQYF,TGCGCCAGCAGCCAATTATACTCCACAGGGAGCGAGCAGTACTTC
NA,TRBJ2-5,NA,15,TRBV4-1,CASSQDGQGMRTQYF,TGCGCCAGCAGCCAAGATGGTCAGGGGATGAGGACCCAGTACTTC
NA,TRBJ2-7,TRBD2,19,TRBV7-9,CASSPRGTSGRGSSYEQYF,TGTGCCAGCAGCCCAAGGGGGACTAGCGGGAGGGGAAGCTCCTACGAGCAGTACTTC
once,TRBJ1-1,NA,15,TRBV5-1,CASSGGGTLNTEAFF,TGCGCCAGCAGCGGGGGAGGGACACTGAACACTGAAGCTTTCTTT
few,TRBJ2-1,TRBD2,17,TRBV9,CASSDGTSGRRNNEQFF,TGTGCCAGCAGCGATGGAACTAGCGGGAGGAGGAACAATGAGCAGTTCTTC
once,TRBJ1-1,NA,15,TRBV6-1,CASSEAGTIITEAFF,TGTGCCAGCAGTGAGGCAGGGACTATAATCACTGAAGCTTTCTTT
NA,TRBJ2-1,TRBD1,15,TRBV28,CASSLIQGAYNEQFF,TGTGCCAGCAGTTTAATACAGGGGGCCTACAATGAGCAGTTCTTC